The 23 T cell receptor beta chains presented below share a single source sample, sequenced in a study of blood T cell repertoires in COVID-19. The table came from immunoSEQ multiplex PCR; TCRdb's copy has only in-frame clones and leaves some out. This sample yields around 340,000 clones, of which just over 85% are seen a single time; about 4% belongs to the top ten. Material for sequencing was PBMCs or T cells enriched from blood (not recorded which). These receptors all come from a woman in her thirties or forties with acute COVID-19.

This chain connects TRBV24-1 to TRBJ1-4; 8 nucleotides match TRBD1. The CDR3 consists of 15 residues. Germline V gives CDR1 KGHDR, CDR2 SFDVKD. After removal of 4 bases from V and 8 bases from J, the junction contained 8 bases not matched to a gene. CDR3 sequence (DNA): TGTGCCACCAGTGACCCCGGACAGGGTTTCGAAAAACTGTTTTTT. It is translated as CATSDPGQGFEKLFF.

The chain couples TRBV9 to TRBJ2-2; the match to TRBD2 covers 13 bases. V shed 0 bases and J 8 bases; nucleotides not matched to a gene: 1. CDR1 is SGDLS and CDR2 is YYNGEE in the germline V gene. The length of the CDR3 is 15 residues. CDR3 nucleotide sequence: TGTGCCAGCAGCGTAGAGGGACTAGCGGGAGGGGAGCTGTTTTTT. It is translated as CASSVEGLAGGELFF.

This clone appeared a single time. The chain recombines TRBV4-1 with TRBJ2-3; D perhaps matches TRBD1 (5 bases). CDR3 size: 16 residues. In germline, CDR1 is MGHRA, CDR2 YSYEKL. Trimming cost V 1 base and J 3 bases, with 14 bases left between them. CDR3 residues: CASSQASTAATDTQYF. The CDR3 nucleotides read TGCGCCAGCAGCCAAGCCTCGACAGCAGCTACAGATACGCAGTATTTT.

V is TRBV7-9 and J is TRBJ2-3; 7 bases line up with TRBD1. The CDR3 loop spans 18 amino acids. Germline trimming cut 5 bases from V and 4 bases from J; bases unmatched to any gene: 18. Germline-derived CDR1 and CDR2 are SEHNR and FQNEAQ (reference sequence). Written as DNA, the CDR3 is TGTGCCAGCAGCCCCCGTGGGGGACAGATAGTCATGGCAGATACGCAGTATTTT. The encoded protein is CASSPRGGQIVMADTQYF.

The sample holds one count of this clone. The V and J genes are TRBV5-4 and TRBJ1-3; possibly TRBD1 for D (5 bases). CDR1 is SGHNT, CDR2 YYREEE, per germline (reference sequence). This CDR3 has 16 residues. V lost 4 bases and J 0 bases, leaving 14 bases between the germline ends. The CDR3 sequence is CASSKAGTHSGNTIYF. The DNA for the CDR3 is TGTGCCAGCAGCAAAGCCGGGACTCACTCTGGAAACACCATATATTTT.

This chain joins TRBV25-1 and TRBJ1-2; 9 nucleotides line up with TRBD1. The CDR3 is 15 amino acids. Germline V gene lookup returns CDR1 MGHDK and CDR2 SYGVNS. The trim removed 3 bases at V and 4 bases at J, leaving 6 bases unmatched. The CDR3: CASSDREDRGYGYTF. In DNA form, the CDR3 reads TGTGCCAGCAGTGATAGAGAGGACAGGGGCTATGGCTACACCTTC.

The V call is TRBV18, the J call TRBJ1-4; TRBD1 matches at 8 bases. Germline V lookup: CDR1 KGHSH, CDR2 LQKENI. The J segment lost 8 bases and the V segment lost 4 bases, leaving 9 bases of the junction unmatched. The CDR3 runs 15 residues. CDR3 sequence: CASSQATGEYEKLFF. CDR3 nucleotides: TGTGCCAGCTCACAAGCGACAGGGGAGTACGAAAAACTGTTTTTT.

This clone was seen only a few times. The chain uses TRBV4-3 and TRBJ2-1; maybe TRBD2 (5 bases). The germline V gene has CDR1 LGHNA and CDR2 YSLEER. V was clipped by 1 base and J by 1 base, with 14 bases between them. This CDR3 is 17 amino acids long. The CDR3 nucleotides read TGCGCCAGCAGCCAAGCCGAGGGCCCGAAGTCCTACAATGAGCAGTTCTTC. Translating it yields CASSQAEGPKSYNEQFF.

This sequence joins TRBV6-5 and TRBJ2-7, with TRBD2 matching over 11 bases. The germline CDR1 and CDR2 sequences are MNHEY and SVGAGI. CDR3 size: 14 residues. The trim removed 7 bases at V and 3 bases at J, leaving 5 bases unmatched. In nucleotides, the CDR3 is TGTGCCAGCATTGGGGGACTAGCGGTCTACGAGCAGTACTTC. Translation: CASIGGLAVYEQYF.

This chain connects TRBV5-1 to TRBJ2-2, with TRBD1 as a possible D gene (5 bases). V shed 2 bases and J shed 2 bases, with 19 bases lying between them. CDR1 SGHRS and CDR2 YFSETQ come from the germline V gene. CDR3 length equals 18 residues. CDR3 in DNA: TGCGCCAGCAGCTTCGGACAAGGGCCCCCGAGAAACACCGGGGAGCTGTTTTTT. It codes for CASSFGQGPPRNTGELFF.

The chain recombines TRBV9 with TRBJ1-6; tentative D call: TRBD1 (5 bases). Per the germline V gene, CDR1 is SGDLS and CDR2 is YYNGEE. The CDR3 has 14 residues. V was cut by 1 base and J by 10 bases, with 12 bases left in between. CDR3 nucleotides: TGTGCCAGCAGCGTACGGGGGGAAGGATCACCCCTCCACTTT. It translates to CASSVRGEGSPLHF.

J is TRBJ1-4 and V is TRBV5-5; D possibly corresponds to TRBD1 (5 bases). Trimming cost V 3 bases and J 6 bases, with 21 bases left between them. Germline lookup yields CDR1 SGHKS and CDR2 YYEKEE (reference sequence). The CDR3 is 17 residues long. The CDR3 loop is CASSSYLLAGSDEKLFF. The CDR3 DNA reads as TGTGCCAGCAGCTCCTACCTCCTCGCAGGGTCGGATGAAAAACTGTTTTTT.

The chain joins TRBV7-6 to TRBJ2-7; 9 nucleotides align to TRBD1. The trim removed 0 bases at V and 3 bases at J, leaving 6 bases unmatched. The CDR3 contains 16 residues. CDR1 is SGHVS and CDR2 is FNYEAQ in the germline V gene. DNA for the CDR3: TGTGCCAGCAGCTTAGCGGACGGACAGGGGTTCTACGAGCAGTACTTC. Its translation is CASSLADGQGFYEQYF.

This clone has more than one count but fewer than ten. This sequence joins TRBV7-2 and TRBJ1-6; the D is unclear. CDR1 and CDR2 from the germline V gene are SGHTA and FQGNSA. Trimming stripped 0 bases from V and 0 bases from J, with 24 bases between. CDR3 length: 22 residues. The CDR3 reads CASSLANSGNLVGSSYNSPLHF. The CDR3 region has the DNA TGTGCCAGCAGCTTAGCGAATTCCGGGAACCTTGTGGGGAGCTCCTATAATTCACCCCTCCACTTT.

This clone is a singleton in its sample. This chain joins TRBV2 and TRBJ2-5; D gene unclear. CDR1 is SNHLY, CDR2 FYNNEI, per germline. V was cut by 6 bases and J by 0 bases, with 11 bases left in between. The CDR3 extends over 14 amino acids. DNA for the CDR3: TGTGCCAGCAGGGAGTCACCGAACCAAGAGACCCAGTACTTC. It yields the protein CASRESPNQETQYF.

The V call is TRBV6-2 or TRBV6-3, the J call TRBJ2-7; 9 nucleotides match TRBD1. Trimming removed 5 bases from V and 3 bases from J; junction bases left unmatched: 5. The CDR3 is 14 amino acids. Germline CDR1 is MNHEY and CDR2 is SVGEGT. CDR3 coding DNA: TGTGCCAGCAGTCCCGGACAGGGGCTCTACGAGCAGTACTTC. This gives the protein CASSPGQGLYEQYF.

The chain's CDR3 is CASSRQGALYEQYF. The CDR3 bases are TGTGCCAGCAGCCGACAGGGGGCACTCTACGAGCAGTACTTC. The J gene is TRBJ2-7, the V gene TRBV27; TRBD1 agrees at 10 bases. The germline V gene has CDR1 MNHEY and CDR2 SMNVEV (reference sequence). The CDR3 runs to 14 residues. Trimming removed 6 bases from V and 3 bases from J; junction bases left unmatched: 5.

This chain links TRBV7-2 with TRBJ1-5; perhaps TRBD1 as D (6 bases). The germline V gene has CDR1 SGHTA and CDR2 FQGNSA. The CDR3 extends over 14 amino acids. Trimming removed 5 bases at V and 4 bases at J, with 12 bases between. The CDR3 loop reads CASSLQDRNQPQHF. CDR3 nucleotides: TGTGCCAGCAGCCTACAGGACAGAAATCAGCCCCAGCATTTT.

This chain uses TRBV23-1 with TRBJ2-1; TRBD1 aligns across 10 bases. TRBV23-1 is known as an ORF, though its function is uncertain. The CDR3 covers 19 residues. The V and J ends lost 4 bases and 6 bases, in that order; junction bases with no gene match: 18. CDR3 region: CASSLAGQGTTSPSNEQFF. The CDR3 nucleotides are TGCGCCAGCAGTCTGGCGGGACAGGGGACTACCTCGCCCAGCAATGAGCAGTTCTTC.

The DNA of the CDR3 is TGTGCCAGCAGTCTCCGTGGAGGGAGGAGATTAATAAACACTGAAGCTTTCTTT. Protein: CASSLRGGRRLINTEAFF. The chain employs TRBV27 and TRBJ1-1, with D unresolved. Trimming took 5 bases from V and 2 from J, leaving 24 bases between them. Germline values: CDR1 MNHEY, CDR2 SMNVEV (reference sequence). The length of the CDR3 is 18 residues.

The chain recombines TRBV12-3 or TRBV12-4 with TRBJ1-2; D not resolved. V was trimmed by 6 bases and J by 6 bases, leaving 14 bases between them. This CDR3 comprises 13 residues. The CDR3 DNA is TGTGCCAGCAGCCCCACCAACGGGGATGGCTACACCTTC. Its translation is CASSPTNGDGYTF.

This clone was seen once. The V gene is TRBV3-1 (or the pseudogene TRBV3-2), the J gene TRBJ2-5; 7 bases are shared with TRBD2. V shed 0 bases, J shed 3 bases, and the junction held 10 bases outside the gene matches. CDR3 length: 17 amino acids. Germline V gene data show CDR1 as LGHDT and CDR2 as YNNKEL (reference sequence). The CDR3 DNA is TGTGCCAGCAGCCAAGAGAGTCCTAGCGGTGGAAAAGAGACCCAGTACTTC. The encoded protein is CASSQESPSGGKETQYF.

The CDR3 spells CASSSRSGEGETQYF. CDR3 nucleotide sequence: TGTGCCAGCAGCTCCAGGTCCGGGGAGGGGGAGACCCAGTACTTC. The chain combines TRBV11-3 with TRBJ2-5; 7 bases fit TRBD2. This CDR3 has 15 residues. Losses at the gene ends were 4 bases for V and 5 bases for J; bases not matched to a gene: 10. Per the germline V gene, CDR1 is SGHNT and CDR2 is YENEEA.